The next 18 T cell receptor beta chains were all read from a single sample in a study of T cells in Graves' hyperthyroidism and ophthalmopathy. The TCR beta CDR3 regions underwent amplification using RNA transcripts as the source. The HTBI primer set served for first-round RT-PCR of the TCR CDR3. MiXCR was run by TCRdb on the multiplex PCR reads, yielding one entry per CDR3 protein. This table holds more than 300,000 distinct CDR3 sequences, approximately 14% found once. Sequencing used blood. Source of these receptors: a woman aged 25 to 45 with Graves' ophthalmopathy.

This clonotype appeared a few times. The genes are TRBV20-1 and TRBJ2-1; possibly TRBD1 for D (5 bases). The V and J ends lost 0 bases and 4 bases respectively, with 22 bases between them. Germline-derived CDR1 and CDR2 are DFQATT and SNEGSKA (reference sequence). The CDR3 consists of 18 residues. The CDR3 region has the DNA TGCAGTGCTAGAGATTGGGTATGGGAAGACAGAGGTTACAATGAGCAGTTCTTC. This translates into CSARDWVWEDRGYNEQFF.

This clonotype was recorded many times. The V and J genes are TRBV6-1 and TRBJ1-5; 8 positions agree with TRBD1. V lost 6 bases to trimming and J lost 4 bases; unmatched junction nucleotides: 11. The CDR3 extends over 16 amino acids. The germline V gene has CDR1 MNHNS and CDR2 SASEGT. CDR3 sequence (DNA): TGTGCCAGCAGGGGTCGAACGGGACAGGTTAATCAGCCCCAGCATTTT. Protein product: CASRGRTGQVNQPQHF.

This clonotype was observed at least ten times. Here the CDR3 DNA reads TGTGCCAGCAGCCACGAGTATAGCAATCAGCCCCAGCATTTT. Translation: CASSHEYSNQPQHF. The gene calls are TRBV3-1 and TRBJ1-5; no definite D call. The ends were cut back, 3 bases at V and 0 bases at J, with 6 bases in the middle. Germline V gives CDR1 LGHDT, CDR2 YNNKEL (reference sequence). This CDR3 contains 14 residues.

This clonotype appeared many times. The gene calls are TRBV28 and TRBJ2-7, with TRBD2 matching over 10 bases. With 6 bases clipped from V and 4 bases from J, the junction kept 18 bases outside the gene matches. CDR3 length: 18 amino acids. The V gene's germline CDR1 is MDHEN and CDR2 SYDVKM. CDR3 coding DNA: TGTGCCAGCAGCCAAGCCGCTAGCGGGAGATCTGTGTGGTACGAGCAGTACTTC. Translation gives CASSQAASGRSVWYEQYF.

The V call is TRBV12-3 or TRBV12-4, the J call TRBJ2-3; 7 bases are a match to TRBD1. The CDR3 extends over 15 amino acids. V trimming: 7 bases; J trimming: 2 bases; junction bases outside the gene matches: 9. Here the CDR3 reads CASKSQGQITDTQYF. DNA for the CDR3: TGTGCCAGCAAGTCTCAGGGACAGATCACAGATACGCAGTATTTT.

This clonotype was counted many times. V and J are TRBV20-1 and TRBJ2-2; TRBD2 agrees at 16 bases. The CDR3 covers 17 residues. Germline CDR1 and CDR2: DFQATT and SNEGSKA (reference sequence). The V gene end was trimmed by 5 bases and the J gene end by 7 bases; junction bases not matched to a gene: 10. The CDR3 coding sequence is TGCAGTGCTCCTCCGGGACTAGCGGGGGGGCTTGGCGGGGAGCTGTTTTTT. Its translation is CSAPPGLAGGLGGELFF.

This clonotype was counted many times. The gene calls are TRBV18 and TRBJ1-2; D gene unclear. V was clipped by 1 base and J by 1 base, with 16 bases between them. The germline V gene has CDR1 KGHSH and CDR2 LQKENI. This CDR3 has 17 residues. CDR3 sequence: CASSPLGSLTFNYGYTF. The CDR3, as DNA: TGTGCCAGCTCACCACTTGGCAGCCTGACTTTTAACTATGGCTACACCTTC.

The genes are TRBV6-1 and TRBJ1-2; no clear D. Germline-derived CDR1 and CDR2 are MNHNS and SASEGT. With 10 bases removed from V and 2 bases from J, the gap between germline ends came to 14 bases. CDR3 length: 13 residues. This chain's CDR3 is CATQAGENYGYTF. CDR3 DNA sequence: TGTGCCACACAAGCCGGGGAGAACTATGGCTACACCTTC.

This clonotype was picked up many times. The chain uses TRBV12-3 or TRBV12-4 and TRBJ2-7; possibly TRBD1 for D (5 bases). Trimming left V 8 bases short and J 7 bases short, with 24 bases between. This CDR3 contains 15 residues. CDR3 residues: CASSTPTAPLREQYF. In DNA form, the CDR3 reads TGTGCCAGCTCAACGCCGACAGCACCCCTACGAGAGCAGTACTTC.

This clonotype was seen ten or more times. CDR3: CASSLAGGTYEQYF. CDR3 coding DNA: TGTGCCAGCAGCCTAGCGGGGGGTACCTACGAGCAGTACTTC. This chain links TRBV28 with TRBJ2-7; 11 bases fit TRBD2. The CDR3 is 14 amino acids. The germline CDR1 and CDR2 sequences are MDHEN and SYDVKM. V lost 6 bases and J lost 2; bases outside the gene matches: 3. The whole variable domain, remainder taken from reference TRBV28 and TRBJ2-7, is DVKVTQSSRYLVKRTGEKVFLECVQDMDHENMFWYRQDPGLGLRLIYFSYDVKMKEKGDIPEGYSVSREKKERFSLILESASTNQTSMYLCASSLAGGTYEQYFGPGTRLTVT.

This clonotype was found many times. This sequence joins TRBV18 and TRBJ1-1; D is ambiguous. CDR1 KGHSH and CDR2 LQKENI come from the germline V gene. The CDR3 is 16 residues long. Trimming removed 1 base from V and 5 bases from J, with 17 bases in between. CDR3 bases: TGTGCCAGCTCACCACAGCCCCGGTCAAGGGAGACTGAAGCTTTCTTT. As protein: CASSPQPRSRETEAFF. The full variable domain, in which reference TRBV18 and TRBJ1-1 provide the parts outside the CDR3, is NAGVMQNPRHLVRRRGQEARLRCSPMKGHSHVYWYRQLPEEGLKFMVYLQKENIIDESGMPKERFSAEFPKEGPSILRIQQVVRGDSAAYFCASSPQPRSRETEAFFGQGTRLTVV.

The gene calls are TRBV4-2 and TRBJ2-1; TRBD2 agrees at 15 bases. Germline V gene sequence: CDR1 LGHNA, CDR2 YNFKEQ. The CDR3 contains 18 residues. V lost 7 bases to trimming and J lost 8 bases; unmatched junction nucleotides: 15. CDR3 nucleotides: TGTGCCAGCACCGAAACCGGGACTAGCGGGGGGAGGACGCATGAGCAGTTCTTC. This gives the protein CASTETGTSGGRTHEQFF.

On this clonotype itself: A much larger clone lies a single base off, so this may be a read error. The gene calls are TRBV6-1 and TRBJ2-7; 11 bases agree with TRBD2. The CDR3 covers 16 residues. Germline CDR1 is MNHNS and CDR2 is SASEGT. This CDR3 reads CASSLRLAGYHYEQHF. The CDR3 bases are TGTGCCAGCAGCCTCAGACTAGCGGGGTACCACTACGAGCAGCACTTC.

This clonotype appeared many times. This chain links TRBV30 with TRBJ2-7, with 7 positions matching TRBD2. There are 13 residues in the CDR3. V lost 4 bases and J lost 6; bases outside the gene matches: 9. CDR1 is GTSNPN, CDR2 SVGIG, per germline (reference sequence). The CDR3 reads CAWTTGGRGEQYF. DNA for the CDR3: TGTGCCTGGACGACGGGGGGTAGGGGCGAGCAGTACTTC.

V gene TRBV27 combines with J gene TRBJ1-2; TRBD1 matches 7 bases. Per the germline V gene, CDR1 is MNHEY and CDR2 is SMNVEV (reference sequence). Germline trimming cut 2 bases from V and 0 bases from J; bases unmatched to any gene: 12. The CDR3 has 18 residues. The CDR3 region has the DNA TGTGCCAGCAGTTTAAAAGGCGGGACAGTGCTAGCTAACTATGGCTACACCTTC. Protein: CASSLKGGTVLANYGYTF.

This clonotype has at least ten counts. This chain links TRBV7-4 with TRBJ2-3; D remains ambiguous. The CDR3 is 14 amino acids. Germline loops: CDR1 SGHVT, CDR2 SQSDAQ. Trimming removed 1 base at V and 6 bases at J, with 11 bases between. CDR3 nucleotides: TGTGCCAGCAGCTTAGGCGCTAGTATCGATACGCAGTATTTT. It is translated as CASSLGASIDTQYF.

As DNA, the CDR3 is TGTGCCAGCAGCGGGACAGGAACGGGGGAGCAGTACTTC. This sequence encodes CASSGTGTGEQYF. V gene TRBV5-5 combines with J gene TRBJ2-7, with 8 bases matching TRBD1. The germline gives CDR1 SGHKS, CDR2 YYEKEE (reference sequence). This CDR3 spans 13 amino acids. The ends lost 4 bases at V and 7 bases at J; junction bases unmatched: 7.

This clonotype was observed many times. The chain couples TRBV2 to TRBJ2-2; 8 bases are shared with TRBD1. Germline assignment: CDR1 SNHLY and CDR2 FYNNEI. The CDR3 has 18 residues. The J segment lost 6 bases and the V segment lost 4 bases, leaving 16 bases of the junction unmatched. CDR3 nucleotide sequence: TGTGCCAGCAGTGTAATAGCAGCCGGGACAGGACGTGCCGGGGAGCTGTTTTTT. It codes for CASSVIAAGTGRAGELFF.